This record covers a single T cell receptor (beta chain). Using immunoSEQ multiplex PCR, the repertoire was profiled, and TCRdb retains in-frame clones only, with some absent. This repertoire shows under 400,000 clones, around 90% found once; its top ten account for approximately 7%. Germline CDR1 and CDR2: MNHEY and SMNVEV (reference sequence). V was pared by 3 bases and J by 10 bases, with 15 bases between. The CDR3 extends over 13 amino acids. This sample was included in a study of blood T cell repertoires in COVID-19. Turning to the study itself: Nucleic acid was either cDNA or gDNA, and it came from T cells, B-cell-depleted T cells, or PBMCs.

V is TRBV27 and J is TRBJ1-2; no clear D. The sequence was obtained from a man aged 18 to 30 with active or convalescent COVID-19. The material sequenced was peripheral blood. The CDR3 reads CASSFRDPVDYTF. CDR3 nucleotides: TGTGCCAGCAGTTTCCGGGATCCCGTGGACTACACCTTC.